This passage covers 27 T cell receptor beta chains from one sample sequenced in a study of blood T cells in healthy people across ages. With a J-beta primer mix and a sample-barcoded 5' primer, a second PCR ran about 7 to 12 cycles. TCRdb independently ran MiXCR on the 5' RACE reads; one entry per CDR3 protein. The sample shows about 970,000 distinct CDR3 sequences, roughly half of them seen only once. Specimen: blood. The receptors here all came from a woman aged 60-75 years in good health.

This clonotype was recorded a few times. This chain links TRBV9 with TRBJ1-1, with D hard to call. This CDR3 spans 16 amino acids. The germline CDR1 and CDR2 sequences are SGDLS and YYNGEE. V was clipped by 0 bases and J by 5 bases, with 17 bases between them. The CDR3: CASSVAPSGVGTEAFF. In DNA, the CDR3 is TGTGCCAGCAGCGTAGCACCCAGCGGGGTCGGGACTGAAGCTTTCTTT.

This chain uses TRBV20-1 with TRBJ2-7; TRBD1 might be the D (6 bases). This CDR3 has 14 residues. The germline V gene has CDR1 DFQATT and CDR2 SNEGSKA (reference sequence). V was pared by 1 base and J by 7 bases, with 17 bases between. This CDR3 reads CSARGPDRQKEQYF. In DNA form, the CDR3 reads TGCAGTGCTAGAGGGCCGGACAGACAGAAGGAGCAGTACTTC.

The chain uses TRBV29-1 and TRBJ2-1; D gene unclear. This CDR3 contains 12 residues. V was pared by 4 bases and J by 6 bases, with 10 bases between. Germline CDR1 is SQVTM and CDR2 is ANQGSEA. CDR3 sequence reads: CSVGPWSNEQFF. The CDR3 nucleotides are TGCAGCGTTGGCCCATGGTCCAATGAGCAGTTCTTC.

As regards this clonotype: One end of the junction is discordant with germline, which a read error may explain. The V gene is TRBV6-6, the J gene TRBJ2-7; D may be TRBD2 (5 bases). The length of the CDR3 is 13 residues. Germline V lookup: CDR1 MNHNY, CDR2 SVGAGI (reference sequence). The DNA for the CDR3 is TGTGCCGGCAGTTACTCTGGGGAGAACGAGCAGTACTTC. This sequence encodes CAGSYSGENEQYF.

The genes are TRBV20-1 and TRBJ2-5; a weak D match, TRBD2 (7 bases). The CDR3 covers 17 residues. The V gene's germline CDR1 is DFQATT and CDR2 SNEGSKA (reference sequence). Trimming removed 6 bases at V and 2 bases at J, with 25 bases between. The CDR3 DNA is TGCAGTGCCAAGTCGGGACAAGCGGGAATGGAGCAAGAGACCCAGTACTTC. Translation: CSAKSGQAGMEQETQYF.

This clonotype was picked up a small number of times. The rearrangement joins TRBV3-1 to TRBJ2-5, with D unresolved. V was shortened by 4 bases and J by 1 base, with 7 bases between the two germline ends. The V gene's germline CDR1 is LGHDT and CDR2 YNNKEL (reference sequence). The CDR3 length is 13 residues. The CDR3 sequence is CASSPPGQETQYF. The CDR3 DNA follows: TGTGCCAGCAGCCCCCCTGGCCAAGAGACCCAGTACTTC.

DNA for the CDR3: TGTGCCATCAGTGAACCCGGGACAACCTACGAGCAGTACTTC. Translation gives CAISEPGTTYEQYF. V is TRBV10-3 and J is TRBJ2-7, with D perhaps TRBD1 (6 bases). V was clipped by 3 bases and J by 2 bases, with 11 bases between them. The germline V gene has CDR1 ENHRY and CDR2 SYGVKD. The CDR3 consists of 14 residues.

The table lists this clonotype with a few counts. The genes are TRBV20-1 and TRBJ2-7; TRBD2 aligns across 10 bases. The CDR3 extends over 14 amino acids. The J segment lost 7 bases and the V segment lost 6 bases, leaving 12 bases of the junction unmatched. Germline CDR1 DFQATT, CDR2 SNEGSKA (reference sequence). CDR3 DNA: TGCAGTGCCCAAGCGGGAGGGCCCACCGGTGAGCAGTACTTC. Amino acids: CSAQAGGPTGEQYF.

The chain has TRBV5-1 and TRBJ2-1, with unresolved D. The germline V gene encodes CDR1 SGHRS and CDR2 YFSETQ. This CDR3 contains 11 residues. With 7 bases removed from V and 7 bases from J, the gap between germline ends came to 9 bases. This chain's CDR3 is CASSNQNEQFF. CDR3 sequence (DNA): TGCGCCAGCTCCAACCAAAATGAGCAGTTCTTC.

This clonotype was counted between two and nine times. The rearrangement joins TRBV6-1 to TRBJ1-2; 7 bases align to TRBD1. Germline trimming cut 6 bases from V and 6 bases from J; bases unmatched to any gene: 7. This CDR3 has 13 amino acids. Germline V gene data show CDR1 as MNHNS and CDR2 as SASEGT. The CDR3 reads CASSLTGPNGYTF. CDR3 nucleotide sequence: TGTGCCAGCAGCTTGACAGGGCCCAATGGCTACACCTTC.

CDR3 nucleotide sequence: TGTGCCAGCTCGAGGTTGGCAGCCTGGGACAGCACAGATACGCAGTATTTT. Protein: CASSRLAAWDSTDTQYF. The J gene is TRBJ2-3, the V gene TRBV18; the D call may be TRBD1 or TRBD2 (5 bases each). Germline V CDR1 and CDR2: KGHSH, LQKENI. Trimming pared 6 bases from V and 0 bases from J, leaving 19 bases between. The CDR3 is 17 residues long. The variable domain in full, with the rest retrieved from reference TRBV18 and TRBJ2-3, is NAGVMQNPRHLVRRRGQEARLRCSPMKGHSHVYWYRQLPEEGLKFMVYLQKENIIDESGMPKERFSAEFPKEGPSILRIQQVVRGDSAAYFCASSRLAAWDSTDTQYFGPGTRLTVL.

The CDR3 loop reads CASKGGPSGANVLTF. The CDR3 nucleotides read TGTGCCAGCAAGGGGGGCCCATCTGGGGCCAACGTCCTGACTTTC. The V call is TRBV28, the J call TRBJ2-6, with D perhaps being TRBD1 or TRBD2 (6 bases each). CDR3 length equals 15 residues. V was shortened by 7 bases and J by 1 base, with 11 bases between the two germline ends. Per germline, CDR1 MDHEN and CDR2 SYDVKM. The full variable domain, with the rest looked up from reference TRBV28 and TRBJ2-6, is DVKVTQSSRYLVKRTGEKVFLECVQDMDHENMFWYRQDPGLGLRLIYFSYDVKMKEKGDIPEGYSVSREKKERFSLILESASTNQTSMYLCASKGGPSGANVLTFGAGSRLTVL.

The chain couples TRBV11-2 to TRBJ1-1; weak D call: TRBD1 (5 bases). This CDR3 region has 16 residues. Looked up from germline, CDR1 is SGHAT and CDR2 is FQNNGV. Deletions cut 5 bases from V and 9 bases from J, with 25 bases between. CDR3 sequence (DNA): TGTGCCAGCAGCCCCCCGATGGCGGGGGGTCGGCCAAAAGCTTTCTTT. Its protein product is CASSPPMAGGRPKAFF.

The sample holds one count of this clonotype. This chain links TRBV27 with TRBJ2-1; D possibly corresponds to TRBD1 (6 bases). CDR1 is MNHEY and CDR2 is SMNVEV in the germline V gene (reference sequence). The CDR3 runs to 15 residues. Trimming pared 8 bases from V and 4 bases from J, leaving 18 bases between. DNA for the CDR3: TGTGCCAGCGTTCCGACAGGTGGAACATACAATGAGCAGTTCTTC. Amino acid sequence: CASVPTGGTYNEQFF.

The table lists this clonotype with many counts. The V call is TRBV25-1, the J call TRBJ2-7, with no clear D. The CDR3 is made up of 11 amino acids. The germline V and J ends were trimmed by 5 bases and 3 bases, with 5 bases remaining between them. Germline V gives CDR1 MGHDK, CDR2 SYGVNS. In DNA form, the CDR3 reads TGTGCCAGCAGTCGTTACTACGAGCAGTACTTC. Protein sequence: CASSRYYEQYF.

In its sample, this clonotype was seen a few times. The chain employs TRBV6-6 and TRBJ1-6; 8 bases are a match to TRBD1. The trim removed 3 bases at V and 10 bases at J, leaving 5 bases unmatched. Germline V gives CDR1 MNHNY, CDR2 SVGAGI (reference sequence). This CDR3 comprises 14 residues. For the CDR3, the DNA is TGTGCCAGCAGTTATGTACAGGGGGACTCACCCCTCCACTTT. Its protein product is CASSYVQGDSPLHF.

Here the CDR3 reads CASSRDPALSEQYF. Here the CDR3 DNA reads TGTGCCAGCTCCCGGGACCCTGCATTGAGCGAGCAGTACTTC. The rearrangement uses TRBV12-3 or TRBV12-4 and TRBJ2-4; D possibly uses TRBD1 or TRBD2 (5 bases each). Gene TRBJ2-7 matches the end of the DNA better, so the J call may be wrong. This CDR3 contains 14 residues.

This clonotype was counted between two and nine times. This chain connects TRBV4-2 to TRBJ2-3; 10 positions match TRBD2. Germline V gene data show CDR1 as LGHNA and CDR2 as YNFKEQ. The CDR3 spans 17 residues. The ends lost 8 bases at V and 6 bases at J; junction bases unmatched: 17. The CDR3 sequence is CASGTSGVILRPDTQYF. The CDR3 bases are TGTGCCAGCGGAACTAGCGGGGTTATTCTCAGGCCGGATACGCAGTATTTT.

This clonotype was detected only a few times. V and J are TRBV20-1 and TRBJ2-7, with TRBD2 as a possible D gene (5 bases). The J call may be mistaken, given a closer DNA end match to TRBJ2-4. Looked up from germline, CDR1 is DFQATT and CDR2 is SNEGSKA (reference sequence). The CDR3 has 13 residues. The CDR3 loop is CSASRGFQDIQYF. The CDR3 DNA is TGCAGTGCAAGTCGGGGTTTCCAGGACATTCAGTACTTC.

This clonotype was picked up many times. For the CDR3, the DNA is TGTGCCAGCAGTGCCCAGCCCTATAGCACAGATACGCAGTATTTT. It codes for CASSAQPYSTDTQYF. This sequence joins TRBV6-2 or TRBV6-3 and TRBJ2-3; no clear D gene. Looked up from germline, CDR1 is MNHEY and CDR2 is SVGEGT. The germline V and J ends were trimmed by 5 bases and 0 bases, with 12 bases remaining between them. The CDR3 sequence is 15 residues long.

This CDR3 reads CASSQEARTGPLGQHF. The CDR3 nucleotides read TGCGCCAGCAGCCAAGAGGCCCGGACAGGGCCTCTTGGCCAGCATTTT. The V call is TRBV4-1, the J call TRBJ1-5, with 8 nucleotides matching TRBD1. The V segment lost 0 bases and the J segment 12 bases; nucleotides outside the gene matches: 13. The CDR3 is 16 residues long. The V gene's germline CDR1 is MGHRA and CDR2 YSYEKL.

This chain links TRBV2 with TRBJ2-5; D possibly matches TRBD1 or TRBD2 (5 bases each). The J call could be wrong; TRBJ2-7 is a better fit for the DNA end. This CDR3 region has 11 residues. Germline CDR1 is SNHLY and CDR2 is FYNNEI. CDR3 residues: CANMGAYEQYF. The CDR3 DNA reads as TGTGCCAACATGGGGGCCTACGAGCAGTACTTC.

The V and J genes are TRBV27 and TRBJ2-7; 10 bases map to TRBD2. Trimming cost V 2 bases and J 2 bases; bases outside gene matches: 9. From germline, CDR1 is MNHEY and CDR2 SMNVEV (reference sequence). The CDR3 runs 17 residues. Written as DNA, the CDR3 is TGTGCCAGCAGTTTAGGAAAGCCCGGACTAGCGGCCTACGAGCAGTACTTC. It yields the protein CASSLGKPGLAAYEQYF.

There are a few counts of this clonotype. The chain joins TRBV7-2 to TRBJ1-1, with D unclear. V was clipped by 7 bases and J by 8 bases, with 17 bases between them. The CDR3 runs 13 residues. Germline V gene data show CDR1 as SGHTA and CDR2 as FQGNSA. CDR3 region: CASKEWVGVEAFF. Here the CDR3 DNA reads TGTGCCAGCAAAGAATGGGTTGGGGTCGAAGCTTTCTTT.

J is TRBJ2-3 and V is TRBV13; 9 bases fit TRBD1. Per germline, CDR1 PRHDT and CDR2 FYEKMQ (reference sequence). The CDR3 is 15 amino acids. V dropped 6 bases and J dropped 2; count of bases not matched to a gene: 6. CDR3 sequence: CASSRTGDYTDTQYF. The CDR3 DNA is TGTGCCAGCAGTCGGACAGGGGATTACACAGATACGCAGTATTTT.

This chain links TRBV3-1 with TRBJ2-1; D possibly matches TRBD1 or TRBD2 (6 bases each). Germline CDR1 is LGHDT and CDR2 is YNNKEL (reference sequence). V shed 4 bases and J shed 7 bases, with 20 bases lying between them. The CDR3 contains 16 residues. This chain's CDR3 is CASSPRRGLQTNEQFF. The DNA of the CDR3 is TGTGCCAGCAGCCCCCGCCGGGGGCTTCAAACTAATGAGCAGTTCTTC.

The table lists this clonotype with a few counts. The rearrangement uses TRBV20-1 and TRBJ1-5, with TRBD1 matching 10 bases. The germline gives CDR1 DFQATT, CDR2 SNEGSKA (reference sequence). The CDR3 spans 16 residues. Unmatched junction bases numbered 7, after V lost 5 bases and J lost 0 bases. Here the CDR3 reads CSAWTGGGYSNQPQHF. The CDR3 coding sequence is TGCAGTGCTTGGACAGGGGGAGGTTATAGCAATCAGCCCCAGCATTTT.